This T cell receptor (beta chain) originates from a study of blood T cell repertoires in COVID-19. Study-wide context: Specimens from acute and convalescent COVID-19 originated in the United States, Italy and Spain.

Authors' data handling: It was from reference gene primer amplification that nucleated cell counts were estimated. This table comes from immunoSEQ multiplex PCR, and its TCRdb copy is limited to in-frame clones, with some not included. V, J and clone size were drawn from that table, and D and trimming were deduced from the DNA. Of 200,000 to 250,000 clones in the sample, around 89% were seen once. Recruited during active infection, patients (from Seattle) were subsequently followed longitudinally. Germline loops: CDR1 SGHVS, CDR2 FNYEAQ. This CDR3 spans 16 amino acids. V was pared by 1 base and J by 3 bases, with 16 bases between.

This receptor was obtained from a man aged 30 to 45 with COVID-19, enrolled during active disease. Sequencing input: peripheral blood. The chain joins TRBV7-6 to TRBJ2-7, with D unresolved. CDR3 sequence reads: CASSLGAPGSNYEQYF. The CDR3 coding sequence is TGTGCCAGCAGCTTAGGAGCTCCGGGTTCAAACTACGAGCAGTACTTC.